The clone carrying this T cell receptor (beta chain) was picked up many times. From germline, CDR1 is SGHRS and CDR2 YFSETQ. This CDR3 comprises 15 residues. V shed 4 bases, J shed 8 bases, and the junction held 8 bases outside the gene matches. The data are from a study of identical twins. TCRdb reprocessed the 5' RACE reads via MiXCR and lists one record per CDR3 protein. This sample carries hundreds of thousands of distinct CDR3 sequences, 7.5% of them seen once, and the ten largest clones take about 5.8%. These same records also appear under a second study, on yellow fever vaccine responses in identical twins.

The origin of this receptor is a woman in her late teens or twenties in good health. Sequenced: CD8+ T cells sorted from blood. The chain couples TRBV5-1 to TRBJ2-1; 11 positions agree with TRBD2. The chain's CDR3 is CASSAGTSGVDEQFF. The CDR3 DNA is TGCGCCAGCAGCGCCGGGACTAGCGGTGTGGATGAGCAGTTCTTC.